These 16 T cell receptor beta chains share one sample of origin, sequenced in a study of cytomegalovirus exposure and HLA in healthy donors. The study ran its PCR with 60 Vbeta and 13 Jbeta primers. Some clones are missing from TCRdb's copy, which holds only in-frame ones; the method was immunoSEQ multiplex PCR. The sample contains approximately 190,000 clones, approximately 82% of which appear only once. The sample consisted of PBMCs. The receptors were gathered from a middle-aged man in good health and CMV-seropositive.

The chain employs TRBV6-5 and TRBJ1-1; D gene unclear. Germline assignment: CDR1 MNHEY and CDR2 SVGAGI. There are 13 residues in the CDR3. V lost 5 bases to trimming and J lost 10 bases, with 17 bases between them. The CDR3 region has the DNA TGTGCCAGCAGTGAATCGGGTCCTCGCCCAGCTTTCTTT. Its translation: CASSESGPRPAFF.

The chain uses TRBV4-2 and TRBJ2-3; 10 positions match TRBD2. The J segment lost 2 bases and the V segment lost 0 bases, leaving 5 bases of the junction unmatched. This CDR3 contains 17 residues. From germline, CDR1 is LGHNA and CDR2 YNFKEQ. The chain's CDR3 is CASSQDRLAGDTDTQYF. The CDR3 coding sequence is TGTGCCAGCAGCCAAGATCGCCTAGCGGGAGACACAGATACGCAGTATTTT.

A word on this clone: Germline and junction disagree at one end, which may indicate a read error. CDR3 sequence reads: CASSPSGANGLTF. DNA for the CDR3: TGTGCCAGCAGCCCATCTGGGGCCAACGGCCTGACTTTC. The chain has TRBV6-4 and TRBJ2-6; perhaps TRBD1 as D (5 bases). In germline, CDR1 is MRHNA, CDR2 SNTAGT. CDR3 length equals 13 residues.

The chain is built from TRBV29-1 and TRBJ2-1, with D possibly being TRBD2 (6 bases). In germline, CDR1 is SQVTM, CDR2 ANQGSEA. The CDR3 covers 13 residues. Trimming took off 5 bases at V and 2 bases at J, with 10 bases between the two ends. CDR3 sequence (DNA): TGCAGCGTTCTGACTAGAACCTACAATGAGCAGTTCTTC. Translation: CSVLTRTYNEQFF.

The rearrangement uses TRBV30 and TRBJ1-4; D is perhaps TRBD1 (6 bases). V was cut by 0 bases and J by 8 bases, with 19 bases left in between. The CDR3 has 16 residues. CDR1 GTSNPN and CDR2 SVGIG come from the germline V gene (reference sequence). The CDR3 coding sequence is TGTGCCTGGAGTGTAACCCCCGCCAGGGGCGGAGAAAAACTGTTTTTT. Translated: CAWSVTPARGGEKLFF.

This chain connects TRBV19 to TRBJ2-1; 12 nucleotides line up with TRBD2. V trimming: 5 bases; J trimming: 7 bases; junction bases outside the gene matches: 6. Germline loops: CDR1 LNHDA, CDR2 SQIVND (reference sequence). This CDR3 contains 15 residues. CDR3 nucleotide sequence: TGTGCCAGTAGTTCTAGCGGGAGGGTTGGAAATGAGCAGTTCTTC. It is translated as CASSSSGRVGNEQFF.

The chain is built from TRBV5-4 and TRBJ1-3; D uncertain. The V and J ends lost 0 bases and 4 bases respectively, with 17 bases between them. This CDR3 spans 17 amino acids. In germline, CDR1 is SGHNT, CDR2 YYREEE (reference sequence). Here the CDR3 reads CASSLGSGNDIGNTIYF. CDR3 nucleotide sequence: TGTGCCAGCAGCTTGGGAAGCGGGAACGACATAGGAAACACCATATATTTT.

This clone occurred once. The chain couples TRBV15 to TRBJ1-2, with 7 bases matching TRBD1. J was trimmed by 5 bases and V by 0 bases; bases with no gene match: 6. This CDR3 region has 15 residues. Germline assignment: CDR1 LNHNV and CDR2 YYDKDF (reference sequence). CDR3 nucleotides: TGTGCCACCAGCAGAGATATAGGACAGGCATATGGCTACACCTTC. It encodes CATSRDIGQAYGYTF.

The chain links TRBV19 to TRBJ1-4, with unresolved D. Germline assignment: CDR1 LNHDA and CDR2 SQIVND (reference sequence). This CDR3 has 14 residues. The germline V and J ends were trimmed by 4 bases and 8 bases, with 14 bases remaining between them. The chain's CDR3 is CASSKKDRGEKLFF. The CDR3 DNA reads TGTGCCAGTAGTAAAAAGGACCGAGGGGAAAAACTGTTTTTT.

This chain uses TRBV4-1 with TRBJ2-7; D is perhaps TRBD1 (5 bases). Deletions cut 1 base from V and 6 bases from J, with 7 bases between. The germline gives CDR1 MGHRA, CDR2 YSYEKL. This CDR3 has 12 residues. The DNA for the CDR3 is TGCGCCAGCAGCCAAGTTGGGGCCGAGCAGTACTTC. It is translated as CASSQVGAEQYF.

This clone was seen only once. This chain uses TRBV5-1 with TRBJ1-4, with D perhaps matching TRBD1 (6 bases). Germline CDR1 SGHRS, CDR2 YFSETQ. Trimming shortened V by 1 base and J by 0 bases, and 13 bases separated the two germline ends. The CDR3 is 17 amino acids. The CDR3 is CASSLTGGFATNEKLFF. The CDR3 DNA reads TGCGCCAGCAGCTTGACGGGGGGCTTTGCAACTAATGAAAAACTGTTTTTT. The entire variable domain, with the rest obtained from reference TRBV5-1 and TRBJ1-4, is as follows: KAGVTQTPRYLIKTRGQQVTLSCSPISGHRSVSWYQQTPGQGLQFLFEYFSETQRNKGNFPGRFSGRQFSNSRSEMNVSTLELGDSALYLCASSLTGGFATNEKLFFGSGTQLSVL.

The chain is built from TRBV11-3 and TRBJ2-1; a possible D gene is TRBD2 (6 bases). Trimming removed 5 bases at V and 9 bases at J, with 14 bases between. Germline V gives CDR1 SGHNT, CDR2 YENEEA. This CDR3 spans 13 amino acids. The CDR3 DNA sequence: TGTGCCAGCAGCCCACTAGCAGAGGGTGAGCAGTTCTTC. It encodes CASSPLAEGEQFF.

The chain is built from TRBV6-6 and TRBJ2-1, with 7 bases lining up with TRBD2. Germline V gene data show CDR1 as MNHNY and CDR2 as SVGAGI (reference sequence). This CDR3 region has 16 residues. Unmatched junction bases numbered 9, after V lost 6 bases and J lost 1 base. The CDR3 bases are TGTGCCAGCAGCGGGCTGGTGCGGGGGTCCTACAATGAGCAGTTCTTC. This translates into CASSGLVRGSYNEQFF.

The V and J genes are TRBV5-1 and TRBJ2-1; 8 bases line up with TRBD1. The CDR3 extends over 14 amino acids. Germline V gene data show CDR1 as SGHRS and CDR2 as YFSETQ. The V segment lost 4 bases and the J segment 3 bases; nucleotides outside the gene matches: 3. The CDR3 DNA follows: TGCGCCAGCAGCGACGGACAGGGCTACAATGAGCAGTTCTTC. Protein: CASSDGQGYNEQFF.

The chain links TRBV7-2 to TRBJ1-5; a possible D gene is TRBD1 (6 bases). Deletions cut 4 bases from V and 0 bases from J, with 16 bases between. CDR3 size: 17 residues. The germline CDR1 and CDR2 sequences are SGHTA and FQGNSA. For the CDR3, the DNA is TGTGCCAGCAGCTCGAAGGGGGGGGGAACTAGCAATCAGCCCCAGCATTTT. Its translation is CASSSKGGGTSNQPQHF.

The genes are TRBV9 and TRBJ2-2, with TRBD2 matching 7 bases. CDR3 length equals 16 residues. The germline CDR1 and CDR2 sequences are SGDLS and YYNGEE. V gave up 4 bases and J gave up 0 bases; unmatched junction bases: 6. The CDR3 is CASSPRSGTNTGELFF. DNA of the CDR3: TGTGCCAGCAGCCCCCGGAGCGGGACGAACACCGGGGAGCTGTTTTTT.